Shown below are 20 T cell receptor beta chains from a single sample sequenced in a study of cytomegalovirus exposure and HLA in healthy donors. Vbeta (60) and Jbeta (13) primers were used in the PCR. Method: immunoSEQ multiplex PCR; TCRdb's copy keeps in-frame clones and lacks some. The top ten clones hold 2% to 2.5% of a sample with 120,000 to 150,000 clones, over 55% of them seen once. The material sequenced was PBMCs. These receptors were taken from a man aged 35 to 55 in good health and CMV-seronegative.

The chain joins TRBV7-3 to TRBJ1-2; possibly TRBD1 for D (6 bases). The V end was cut by 1 base, the J end by 2 bases, with 8 bases between. Germline V gene sequence: CDR1 SGHTA, CDR2 FQGTGA. This CDR3 is 14 amino acids long. The CDR3 nucleotides read TGTGCCAGCAGCTTAAACAGGGCGAACTATGGCTACACCTTC. Encoded protein: CASSLNRANYGYTF.

The chain recombines TRBV30 with TRBJ2-2, with 11 nucleotides matching TRBD2. The germline V gene encodes CDR1 GTSNPN and CDR2 SVGIG (reference sequence). This CDR3 comprises 15 residues. The V and J ends lost 4 bases and 3 bases, in that order; junction bases with no gene match: 4. The CDR3 region is CAWIGGLADTGELFF. CDR3 nucleotides: TGTGCCTGGATAGGGGGACTAGCGGACACCGGGGAGCTGTTTTTT.

The table lists this clone with a few counts. V usage is TRBV2 and J usage is TRBJ2-5; possibly TRBD2 for D (6 bases). Germline V gene data show CDR1 as SNHLY and CDR2 as FYNNEI. With 7 bases removed from V and 5 bases from J, the gap between germline ends came to 14 bases. The CDR3 contains 13 residues. The CDR3 sequence: CASTVGGVETQYF. DNA for the CDR3: TGTGCCAGCACCGTGGGGGGAGTGGAGACCCAGTACTTC.

The chain couples TRBV28 to TRBJ1-5, with D possibly being TRBD1 (5 bases). Germline values: CDR1 MDHEN, CDR2 SYDVKM. Trimming cost V 3 bases and J 5 bases, with 14 bases left between them. The CDR3 is 15 residues long. The CDR3 bases are TGTGCCAGCAGTTTCGTTAGGGGTGGGGATCAGCCCCAGCATTTT. Its protein product is CASSFVRGGDQPQHF.

The chain employs TRBV7-8 and TRBJ2-7, with D possibly TRBD2 on 5 matching bases. Germline lookup yields CDR1 SGHVS and CDR2 FQNEAQ. This CDR3 comprises 16 residues. Between the trimmed V and J ends, which lost 5 bases and 2 bases, there was a span of 19 bases. This chain's CDR3 is CASSASSTVLPYEQYF. The CDR3 DNA follows: TGTGCCAGCAGCGCGTCTAGCACGGTACTGCCCTACGAGCAGTACTTC.

This clone was found once. The sample holds other DNA sequences that translate to the same CDR3. The chain has TRBV7-9 and TRBJ2-5, with 15 nucleotides matching TRBD2. The V gene's germline CDR1 is SEHNR and CDR2 FQNEAQ (reference sequence). The CDR3 consists of 17 residues. Trimming cost V 0 bases and J 2 bases; bases outside gene matches: 1. The DNA of the CDR3 is TGTGCCAGCAGCTTAGCGGGACTAGCGGGGGGACAAGAGACCCAGTACTTC. Amino acid sequence: CASSLAGLAGGQETQYF.

The chain joins TRBV5-1 to TRBJ1-1; D may be TRBD1 (5 bases). V gave up 5 bases and J gave up 11 bases, with 16 bases separating them. This CDR3 has 12 amino acids. Germline V CDR1 and CDR2: SGHRS, YFSETQ. The CDR3 nucleotides are TGCGCCAGCAGGATCTTGGGGGGTGGCGCTTTCTTT. This translates into CASRILGGGAFF. Combining the CDR3 with reference TRBV5-1 and TRBJ1-1 gives the whole variable domain KAGVTQTPRYLIKTRGQQVTLSCSPISGHRSVSWYQQTPGQGLQFLFEYFSETQRNKGNFPGRFSGRQFSNSRSEMNVSTLELGDSALYLCASRILGGGAFFGQGTRLTVV.

The V gene is TRBV6-5, the J gene TRBJ2-1; a weak D match, TRBD2 (6 bases). V was pared by 1 base and J by 9 bases, with 16 bases between. CDR1 and CDR2 from the germline V gene are MNHEY and SVGAGI. This CDR3 region has 15 residues. The CDR3 loop is CASSYWAGRAGEQFF. CDR3 DNA: TGTGCCAGCAGTTACTGGGCTGGGAGAGCGGGTGAGCAGTTCTTC.

The rearrangement links TRBV7-2 to TRBJ1-1; a possible D gene is TRBD1 (5 bases). The CDR3 sequence is 15 residues long. Trimming pared 0 bases from V and 2 bases from J, leaving 10 bases between. The germline gives CDR1 SGHTA, CDR2 FQGNSA. CDR3 residues: CASSLALGLNTEAFF. The DNA for the CDR3 is TGTGCCAGCAGCTTAGCATTGGGGCTAAACACTGAAGCTTTCTTT.

The rearrangement links TRBV28 to TRBJ1-1; TRBD1 might be the D (6 bases). Germline V gene sequence: CDR1 MDHEN, CDR2 SYDVKM. The CDR3 runs 14 residues. The V end lost 10 bases, the J end lost 4 bases, and 19 bases lay between the germline ends. The CDR3 is CATYAGDLLTEAFF. In DNA, the CDR3 is TGTGCCACCTATGCAGGGGACCTACTCACTGAAGCTTTCTTT.

This chain joins TRBV4-1 and TRBJ1-5; tentatively, D is TRBD1 (6 bases). V lost 4 bases and J 0 bases, leaving 10 bases between the germline ends. Germline loops: CDR1 MGHRA, CDR2 YSYEKL. The CDR3 is 15 amino acids. CDR3 amino acids: CASSPLDSSNQPQHF. The CDR3 DNA sequence: TGCGCCAGCAGCCCGCTGGACAGTAGCAATCAGCCCCAGCATTTT.

This clone appeared once. The chain is built from TRBV14 and TRBJ1-1, with D maybe TRBD1 (5 bases). The length of the CDR3 is 14 residues. V was trimmed by 1 base and J by 5 bases, leaving 11 bases between them. Per germline, CDR1 SGHDN and CDR2 FVKESK. In nucleotides, the CDR3 is TGTGCCAGCAGCCAAGGCCAGGGAAGGACTGAAGCTTTCTTT. Translating gives CASSQGQGRTEAFF.

This chain joins TRBV29-1 and TRBJ1-2; D may be TRBD1 (5 bases). The germline V and J ends were trimmed by 4 bases and 0 bases, with 12 bases remaining between them. Germline-derived CDR1 and CDR2 are SQVTM and ANQGSEA. This CDR3 is built from 14 residues. CDR3 in DNA: TGCAGCGTTGGAGAACAGGCTACTAACTATGGCTACACCTTC. Amino acids: CSVGEQATNYGYTF.

This chain joins TRBV6-5 and TRBJ2-5; weak D call: TRBD2 (5 bases). This CDR3 is 15 amino acids long. V was shortened by 0 bases and J by 5 bases, with 13 bases between the two germline ends. Germline loops: CDR1 MNHEY, CDR2 SVGAGI. The CDR3 sequence: CASSYSTPGYETQYF. In DNA form, the CDR3 reads TGTGCCAGCAGTTACTCGACCCCGGGGTATGAGACCCAGTACTTC.

The chain uses TRBV19 and TRBJ2-5; 7 bases are shared with TRBD2. There are 14 residues in the CDR3. The germline CDR1 and CDR2 sequences are LNHDA and SQIVND (reference sequence). V was pared by 4 bases and J by 4 bases, with 6 bases of the junction left unmatched. Here the CDR3 reads CASSTFGGRETQYF. In nucleotides, the CDR3 is TGTGCCAGTAGTACCTTCGGGGGGAGAGAGACCCAGTACTTC.

This chain links TRBV4-1 with TRBJ1-1; D ambiguous. The CDR3 consists of 15 residues. CDR1 and CDR2 from the germline V gene are MGHRA and YSYEKL. Trimming took off 4 bases at V and 1 base at J, with 13 bases between the two ends. The CDR3, as DNA: TGCGCCAGCAGCCCCTTCCTTCCTCGGAACACTGAAGCTTTCTTT. Amino acid sequence: CASSPFLPRNTEAFF.

The gene calls are TRBV27 and TRBJ1-1; D may be TRBD1 (6 bases). The V end lost 5 bases, the J end lost 5 bases, and 15 bases lay between the germline ends. Looked up from germline, CDR1 is MNHEY and CDR2 is SMNVEV (reference sequence). This CDR3 is 14 amino acids long. The CDR3 reads CASSQESGVTEAFF. The CDR3 DNA reads as TGTGCCAGCAGTCAAGAATCAGGGGTTACTGAAGCTTTCTTT.

The chain recombines TRBV5-1 with TRBJ2-7; D is possibly TRBD2 (6 bases). Germline V gene data show CDR1 as SGHRS and CDR2 as YFSETQ. V dropped 0 bases and J dropped 0 bases, with 10 bases sitting between them. The CDR3 has 15 amino acids. In DNA, the CDR3 is TGCGCCAGCAGCTTGGCGGCCGGGGGCTCCTACGAGCAGTACTTC. Translation: CASSLAAGGSYEQYF.

V usage is TRBV5-5 and J usage is TRBJ1-4; 11 bases align to TRBD1. Germline CDR1 reads SGHKS; CDR2 reads YYEKEE (reference sequence). The CDR3 is 17 residues long. Trimming removed 3 bases from V and 0 bases from J; junction bases left unmatched: 4. DNA for the CDR3: TGTGCCAGCAGCTCCGGACAGGGGGCCCCAACTAATGAAAAACTGTTTTTT. Protein sequence: CASSSGQGAPTNEKLFF.

CDR3 bases: TGTGCCAGCAGTGTTTTGGGCAAACAGGGAACTCAGCCCCAGCATTTT. Amino acid sequence: CASSVLGKQGTQPQHF. The V call is TRBV6-1, the J call TRBJ1-5, with D possibly being TRBD1 (6 bases). Trimming took 4 bases from V and 6 from J, leaving 19 bases between them. The CDR3 is 16 residues long. Germline assignment: CDR1 MNHNS and CDR2 SASEGT.